These 16 T cell receptor beta chains were all obtained from the same sample, sequenced in a study of T-cell memory formation after mild COVID-19. TCRdb re-derived calls from the 5' RACE reads in MiXCR, one entry per CDR3 protein. Among 270,000 or so distinct CDR3 sequences listed, approximately 15% were seen once. What was sequenced was PBMCs or a T cell subset sorted from them (not recorded which). The receptors derive from a man in his late teens or twenties who had mild COVID-19 (a few samples of this study predate the infection). Cell type and time point are not known.

This clonotype was found many times. The CDR3 DNA reads TGTGCCAGCAGCCAAAACCCCACCGGGAACACTGAAGCTTTCTTT. This gives the protein CASSQNPTGNTEAFF. This chain links TRBV4-2 with TRBJ1-1; D gene ambiguous. Trimming removed 2 bases at V and 1 base at J, with 11 bases between. Germline CDR1 reads LGHNA; CDR2 reads YNFKEQ. CDR3 length: 15 amino acids.

The J gene is TRBJ2-5, the V gene TRBV4-1; D uncertain. This CDR3 is 13 amino acids long. The germline V and J ends were trimmed by 3 bases and 2 bases, with 7 bases remaining between them. Germline V gene sequence: CDR1 MGHRA, CDR2 YSYEKL. This CDR3 reads CASSQLEQETQYF. Written as DNA, the CDR3 is TGCGCCAGCAGCCAGCTCGAACAAGAGACCCAGTACTTC.

This clonotype was detected a few times. The gene calls are TRBV4-3 and TRBJ2-1; 8 bases align to TRBD2. Germline loops: CDR1 LGHNA, CDR2 YSLEER. The V segment lost 2 bases and the J segment 6 bases; nucleotides outside the gene matches: 6. The CDR3 has 15 residues. CDR3 sequence reads: CASSQTPGLGNEQFF. The CDR3 bases are TGCGCCAGCAGCCAAACCCCGGGACTAGGCAATGAGCAGTTCTTC.

V gene TRBV12-3 or TRBV12-4 combines with J gene TRBJ1-2; tentatively, D is TRBD1 (5 bases). The CDR3 has 13 residues. The V end was cut by 6 bases, the J end by 4 bases, with 12 bases between. The CDR3 region has the DNA TGTGCCAGCAGCCTCGGGGCCAGCTATGGCTACACCTTC. It specifies CASSLGASYGYTF.

Ten or more counts support this clonotype. CDR3 nucleotides: TGCGCCAGCAAAGCGGGGGGTGGGCCAGATACGCAGTATTTT. Its protein product is CASKAGGGPDTQYF. The chain carries TRBV5-1 and TRBJ2-3; 9 bases are shared with TRBD2. V trimming: 6 bases; J trimming: 4 bases; junction bases outside the gene matches: 6. This CDR3 spans 14 amino acids. The germline V gene encodes CDR1 SGHRS and CDR2 YFSETQ.

This clonotype came up a few times. This chain's CDR3 is CSAEERGGSSSYNEQFF. CDR3 in DNA: TGCAGTGCCGAGGAGCGGGGGGGCTCGAGCTCCTACAATGAGCAGTTCTTC. The chain joins TRBV20-1 to TRBJ2-1; 10 nucleotides align to TRBD2. V dropped 6 bases and J dropped 0; count of bases not matched to a gene: 11. The CDR3 runs to 17 residues. Per the germline V gene, CDR1 is DFQATT and CDR2 is SNEGSKA (reference sequence).

V gene TRBV6-5 combines with J gene TRBJ1-2, with 9 bases matching TRBD1. CDR1 and CDR2 (germline): MNHEY, SVGAGI. This CDR3 is built from 15 residues. V lost 4 bases and J lost 3; bases outside the gene matches: 6. The CDR3 sequence: CASSSGQGPYYGYTF. CDR3 in DNA: TGTGCCAGCAGTTCAGGACAGGGGCCCTACTATGGCTACACCTTC.

This clonotype has just a few counts. This sequence joins TRBV5-1 and TRBJ1-3; D not certain. V lost 2 bases and J lost 0, with 12 bases in between. This CDR3 spans 16 amino acids. Germline-derived CDR1 and CDR2 are SGHRS and YFSETQ. The CDR3 DNA reads as TGCGCCAGCAGCTTAAGCCCGCGTAGCTCTGGAAACACCATATATTTT. The encoded protein is CASSLSPRSSGNTIYF.

Details on this clonotype: The junction differs from germline at one of its ends, possibly a read error. This chain joins TRBV3-1 and TRBJ1-2, with D possibly matching TRBD1 (6 bases). Germline CDR1 and CDR2: LGHDT and YNNKEL (reference sequence). The CDR3 extends over 13 amino acids. DNA of the CDR3: TGTGCCAGCAGCCAAGAACAGGGTCCTGCTAACAACTTC. This encodes CASSQEQGPANNF.

This clonotype has more than one count but fewer than ten. The chain combines TRBV4-3 with TRBJ2-7; D remains ambiguous. Per the germline V gene, CDR1 is LGHNA and CDR2 is YSLEER. This CDR3 is built from 15 residues. Trimming removed 0 bases at V and 2 bases at J, with 11 bases between. This CDR3 is CASSQDGSTAYEQYF. CDR3 sequence (DNA): TGCGCCAGCAGCCAAGATGGTTCAACAGCCTACGAGCAGTACTTC.

This clonotype occurred a few times. The chain employs TRBV29-1 and TRBJ2-7; D gene ambiguous. The CDR3 length is 13 residues. The germline V gene has CDR1 SQVTM and CDR2 ANQGSEA. The V gene lost 2 bases and the J gene lost 0 bases, with 8 bases spanning the gap. CDR3 residues: CSVEIGGSYEQYF. In DNA form, the CDR3 reads TGCAGCGTTGAAATCGGCGGCTCCTACGAGCAGTACTTC.

The J gene is TRBJ2-3, the V gene TRBV4-1, with a possible D match to TRBD2 (6 bases). The germline CDR1 and CDR2 sequences are MGHRA and YSYEKL. The CDR3 loop spans 13 amino acids. The ends were cut back, 3 bases at V and 8 bases at J, with 12 bases in the middle. The chain's CDR3 is CASSHPGEVTQYF. CDR3 DNA: TGCGCCAGCAGCCACCCGGGGGAGGTTACGCAGTATTTT.

This clonotype occurred a few times. The V gene is TRBV3-1, the J gene TRBJ2-1, with D possibly TRBD1 on 6 matching bases. V lost 5 bases and J 5 bases, leaving 16 bases between the germline ends. Germline lookup yields CDR1 LGHDT and CDR2 YNNKEL (reference sequence). CDR3 length equals 15 residues. The CDR3 DNA reads as TGTGCCAGCAGCAAGGACAGAATAGGCAACAATGAGCAGTTCTTC. It yields the protein CASSKDRIGNNEQFF.

This clonotype was picked up a small number of times. The V gene is TRBV12-3 or TRBV12-4, the J gene TRBJ1-1, with D maybe TRBD1 (6 bases). The length of the CDR3 is 15 residues. V lost 3 bases and J 0 bases, leaving 11 bases between the germline ends. DNA for the CDR3: TGTGCCAGCAGTTTTTTCCAGGGGATGAACACTGAAGCTTTCTTT. It specifies CASSFFQGMNTEAFF.

The V call is TRBV7-9, the J call TRBJ2-1; TRBD2 matches 11 bases. CDR3 length: 20 amino acids. The germline CDR1 and CDR2 sequences are SEHNR and FQNEAQ (reference sequence). V lost 1 base, J lost 0 bases, and 11 bases stayed unmatched. Written as DNA, the CDR3 is TGTGCCAGCAGCTTAGGACCTCGGGTAGCGGGGGGGAGCTCCTACAATGAGCAGTTCTTC. Its translation: CASSLGPRVAGGSSYNEQFF.

This clonotype has only a few counts. V is TRBV4-2 and J is TRBJ1-1; D may be TRBD1 (6 bases). Germline assignment: CDR1 LGHNA and CDR2 YNFKEQ. V was clipped by 1 base and J by 5 bases, with 14 bases between them. The CDR3 is made up of 15 amino acids. The CDR3 DNA reads TGTGCCAGCAGCCAAGGAGGGCAGGGGAGGACTGAAGCTTTCTTT. Translated: CASSQGGQGRTEAFF.